Sequencing of this T cell receptor (beta chain) was carried out in a study of blood T cell repertoires in COVID-19. The germline V gene encodes CDR1 SEHNR and CDR2 FQNEAQ (reference sequence). CDR3 length: 14 amino acids. V was pared by 5 bases and J by 0 bases, with 8 bases between. Methods used by the authors: Reference gene primer amplification gave nucleated cell count estimates. The protocol was immunoSEQ multiplex PCR, while the TCRdb copy is restricted to in-frame clones and leaves out a portion. D and trimming come from the DNA, and the V and J calls and clone size come from that table. The sample gives under 300,000 clones, less than 85% of which show up once; approximately 4.9% is in the top ten.

The rearrangement links TRBV7-9 to TRBJ1-5; D may be TRBD1 (6 bases). Sequenced sample: peripheral blood. The TCR was taken from an elderly woman with active or convalescent COVID-19. This CDR3 is CASSGQYSNQPQHF. CDR3 sequence (DNA): TGTGCCAGCAGCGGACAGTATAGCAATCAGCCCCAGCATTTT.